These T cell receptor beta chains were read from a single sample in a study of T cells in Graves' hyperthyroidism and ophthalmopathy. TCRdb re-analysed the multiplex PCR reads in MiXCR, keeping a single row per CDR3 protein. The table shows about 260,000 distinct CDR3 sequences, with 25% to 30% occurring only once. Sample: blood. These receptors were obtained from a man in his forties with Graves' hyperthyroidism that later progressed to Graves' ophthalmopathy. The CDR3 runs from the conserved cysteine through the conserved F or W. The D gene is left open where the match is weak. Rows give clone size only sometimes, using once, few, many, or a class for an expanded clone.

DNA: TGCAGTGCCCTATCCGGGAGAGGGAGAACCCAGTACTTC
CDR3: CSALSGRGRTQYF
J: TRBJ2-5
D: NA
size: many
V: TRBV20-1

DNA: TGTGCCAGCAGTCCGACCCCACGGGGGGATCAGCCCCAGCATTTT
CDR3: CASSPTPRGDQPQHF
J: TRBJ1-5
D: NA
size: many
V: TRBV27

DNA: TGTGCCAGCAGTTTAGGTGGGGTGCCCCCCAGTGGCTACACCTTC
CDR3: CASSLGGVPPSGYTF
J: TRBJ1-2
D: NA
size: NA
V: TRBV19

DNA: TGTGCCAGCAGCTTAACCGGCGGGGCCGATGTCGAGCAGTACTTC
CDR3: CASSLTGGADVEQYF
J: TRBJ2-7
D: NA
size: NA
V: TRBV7-3

DNA: TGTGCCAGCAGCCAAGAGGGCAGCTCCTACGAGCAGTACTTC
CDR3: CASSQEGSSYEQYF
J: TRBJ2-7
D: NA
size: NA
V: TRBV3-1

DNA: TGTACCAGCAGTGATCAGGGGGCTGGTGGCTACACCTTC
CDR3: CTSSDQGAGGYTF
J: TRBJ1-2
D: TRBD1
size: many
V: TRBV6-1

DNA: TGTGCCAGCAGCTACAGCCAGGGGGGAGCTTTCTTT
CDR3: CASSYSQGGAFF
J: TRBJ1-1
D: TRBD1
size: many
V: TRBV13

DNA: TGCGCCAGCAGCTTGGTTTCAGGGCTCAACGAGCAGTACTTC
CDR3: CASSLVSGLNEQYF
J: TRBJ2-7
D: NA
size: many
V: TRBV5-1

DNA: TGCAGTGCTAGAGATCTGCGAGGGACCCACGAGCAGTACTTC
CDR3: CSARDLRGTHEQYF
J: TRBJ2-7
D: NA
size: many
V: TRBV20-1

DNA: TGTCCCACCGGTGGAGTGGGACTAGCGGGAGATAGCACCGGGGAGCTGTTTTTT
CDR3: CPTGGVGLAGDSTGELFF
J: TRBJ2-2
D: TRBD2
size: many
V: TRBV28

DNA: TGCAGTGCCCAGGGACGGGTACTCTCCTACGAGCAGTACTTC
CDR3: CSAQGRVLSYEQYF
J: TRBJ2-7
D: NA
size: NA
V: TRBV20-1

DNA: TGTGCCAGCAGCTTAGCGCTGAGGTGGGGAGAGACCCAGTACTTC
CDR3: CASSLALRWGETQYF
J: TRBJ2-5
D: NA
size: NA
V: TRBV7-2

DNA: TGTGCCAGCAGTTACGGTCGGAGGGGCGGGGCGAGCAATCAGCCCCAGCATTTT
CDR3: CASSYGRRGGASNQPQHF
J: TRBJ1-5
D: NA
size: NA
V: TRBV6-2/TRBV6-3

DNA: TGTGCCAGTAGTTACCGGACAGGGGGGAACTCCTACGAGCAGTACTTC
CDR3: CASSYRTGGNSYEQYF
J: TRBJ2-7
D: TRBD1
size: many
V: TRBV19

DNA: TGTGCCATCAGGAAGGGACACCAGATTGGAAACACCATATATTTT
CDR3: CAIRKGHQIGNTIYF
J: TRBJ1-3
D: NA
size: many
V: TRBV10-3

DNA: TGTGCCAGCTCACCTCAGGCGGGATTCTATGGCTACACCTTC
CDR3: CASSPQAGFYGYTF
J: TRBJ1-2
D: NA
size: many
V: TRBV18

DNA: TGCAGTGCAGGCGAATCTGGAAAAACTGAAGCTTTCTTT
CDR3: CSAGESGKTEAFF
J: TRBJ1-1
D: NA
size: many
V: TRBV20-1

DNA: TGTGCCAGCAGCTCCCAGCGGGACTCCTACGAGCAGTACTTC
CDR3: CASSSQRDSYEQYF
J: TRBJ2-7
D: TRBD2
size: NA
V: TRBV6-2/TRBV6-3

DNA: TGTGCCAGCAGCCCCGGGGGCCTGGGCACCGGGGAGCTGTTTTTT
CDR3: CASSPGGLGTGELFF
J: TRBJ2-2
D: NA
size: many
V: TRBV28

DNA: TGTGCCAGTAGTATAGCGAAGAACACTGAAGCTTTCTTT
CDR3: CASSIAKNTEAFF
J: TRBJ1-1
D: NA
size: many
V: TRBV19

DNA: TGTGCCGCCAGGACTGTCGAAGAGACCCAGTACTTC
CDR3: CAARTVEETQYF
J: TRBJ2-5
D: NA
size: many
V: TRBV10-3

DNA: TGTGCCAGCAGTCCGGGACGGAACAATTCACCCCTCCACTTT
CDR3: CASSPGRNNSPLHF
J: TRBJ1-6
D: NA
size: many
V: TRBV12-3/TRBV12-4

DNA: TGTGCCAGCAGCCCACTAGCGGGTGACGCGGAGCAGTACTTC
CDR3: CASSPLAGDAEQYF
J: TRBJ2-7
D: TRBD2
size: many
V: TRBV3-1

DNA: TGTGCCGTTAGTCTAGGCGGGCGCTCCTACGAGCAGTACTTC
CDR3: CAVSLGGRSYEQYF
J: TRBJ2-7
D: NA
size: NA
V: TRBV28

DNA: TGTGCCAGCAGCTTAGGGACAGGGATTCCTGAAGCTTTCTTT
CDR3: CASSLGTGIPEAFF
J: TRBJ1-1
D: TRBD1
size: many
V: TRBV7-9

DNA: TGCAGCGTTGAAGATGGGTTTAGGAATTTGGCCTTAAACATTCAGTACTTC
CDR3: CSVEDGFRNLALNIQYF
J: TRBJ2-4
D: NA
size: many
V: TRBV29-1

DNA: TGTGCCACCAGCAGGGGTAAGGACAGTACCTACGAGCAGTACTTC
CDR3: CATSRGKDSTYEQYF
J: TRBJ2-7
D: NA
size: few
V: TRBV15

DNA: TGTGCCAGTAGTCCGAGGCTCTTTCAAGGACAGTTCTACGAGCAGTACTTC
CDR3: CASSPRLFQGQFYEQYF
J: TRBJ2-7
D: NA
size: many
V: TRBV19

DNA: TGTGCCAGCAGTGAAGTGTCTAGCGGGCGGTACGAGCAGTACTTC
CDR3: CASSEVSSGRYEQYF
J: TRBJ2-7
D: TRBD2
size: NA
V: TRBV6-1

DNA: TGTGCCAGCAGTCGACAGGGGGCCATGAACACTGAAGCTTTCTTT
CDR3: CASSRQGAMNTEAFF
J: TRBJ1-1
D: TRBD1
size: NA
V: TRBV6-2/TRBV6-3

DNA: TGTGCCAGCAGCTTGGCCGGGGAGCCAGGGGGGCCTAACTATGGCTACACCTTC
CDR3: CASSLAGEPGGPNYGYTF
J: TRBJ1-2
D: TRBD1
size: NA
V: TRBV5-4

DNA: TGTGCCAGCAGTCCCCGTGTCGCAGGGGGGTCTGAAGCTTTCTTT
CDR3: CASSPRVAGGSEAFF
J: TRBJ1-1
D: TRBD1
size: many
V: TRBV12-3/TRBV12-4

DNA: TGTGCCAGCAGCCGGGACAGGGACCGTGGGGAGCTGTTTTTT
CDR3: CASSRDRDRGELFF
J: TRBJ2-2
D: TRBD1
size: many
V: TRBV27

DNA: TGTGCCAGCAGCCCTCGACCAGTTGTAGGCGAGCAGTACTTC
CDR3: CASSPRPVVGEQYF
J: TRBJ2-7
D: NA
size: many
V: TRBV7-9

DNA: TGCGCCAGCAGTCCCACGCCACAGGTGGCGTTCTACGAGCAGTACTTC
CDR3: CASSPTPQVAFYEQYF
J: TRBJ2-7
D: NA
size: many
V: TRBV5-1

DNA: TGTGCTAGTTTAGATGACAGGGTCTTTCTCCAAGAGACCCAGTACTTC
CDR3: CASLDDRVFLQETQYF
J: TRBJ2-5
D: TRBD1
size: many
V: TRBV12-5

DNA: TGTGCCACCCTCAAGGCAGGGTCCTACGAGCAGTACTTC
CDR3: CATLKAGSYEQYF
J: TRBJ2-7
D: NA
size: NA
V: TRBV12-3/TRBV12-4

DNA: TGTGCCACCAGCAGAGATAGGCAGGGCCACCAAGAGACCCAGTACTTC
CDR3: CATSRDRQGHQETQYF
J: TRBJ2-5
D: NA
size: once
V: TRBV15

DNA: TGTGCCTGTGGGGCAGGGCTCGGCACAGATACGCAGTATTTT
CDR3: CACGAGLGTDTQYF
J: TRBJ2-3
D: NA
size: few
V: TRBV28

DNA: TGTGCCAGCAGCTCCGGGACAGGGACAGTTCAGCCCCAGCATTTT
CDR3: CASSSGTGTVQPQHF
J: TRBJ1-5
D: TRBD1
size: NA
V: TRBV6-2/TRBV6-3

DNA: TGTGCCAGCAGTTTAGCGCTTGGGACAGGGTTTCAGCCCCAGCATTTT
CDR3: CASSLALGTGFQPQHF
J: TRBJ1-5
D: TRBD1
size: NA
V: TRBV12-3/TRBV12-4

DNA: TGCGCCAGCAGCCGGGGGAGGGACGTCGAGCAGTACTTC
CDR3: CASSRGRDVEQYF
J: TRBJ2-7
D: TRBD2
size: NA
V: TRBV5-1

DNA: TGTGCCAGCATGTCGGGCAGGGGGGTTCATGGCTACACCTTC
CDR3: CASMSGRGVHGYTF
J: TRBJ1-2
D: TRBD1
size: many
V: TRBV6-5